These T cell receptor beta chains were read from a single sample in a study of blood T cell repertoires in COVID-19. This table comes from immunoSEQ multiplex PCR, and its TCRdb copy is limited to in-frame clones, with some not included. Of tens of thousands of clones detected, more than 80% appear once; the ten largest clones hold approximately 22%. The sequencing input was peripheral blood. The receptor source for this set is a woman in her seventies with acute or convalescent COVID-19. Each CDR3 is given with its conserved first and last residue. A D gene is named only where the DNA matches it firmly. The size entry is marked missing in some rows and otherwise reads once, few, many or a size class.

j_call	d_call	clone_size	v_call	cdr3_nt	cdr3_aa
TRBJ1-4	TRBD1	-	TRBV9	TGTGCCAGCAGCCCACGACAGGGGCCGGAAAAACTGTTTTTT	CASSPRQGPEKLFF
TRBJ1-3	TRBD1	-	TRBV28	TGTGCCAGCAGAACAGGGGGTTTTGGAAACACCATATATTTT	CASRTGGFGNTIYF
TRBJ1-1	TRBD1	-	TRBV28	TGTGCCAGCAGTTTATTAGGGACAGGATCTGCTTTCTTT	CASSLLGTGSAFF
TRBJ1-2	-	-	TRBV27	TGTGCCAGCAGTTTTCAGGGTTACTATGGCTACACCTTC	CASSFQGYYGYTF
TRBJ1-6	-	once	TRBV5-6	TGTGCCAGCAGCTCTTTCCAGGTAGATAATTCACCCCTCCACTTT	CASSSFQVDNSPLHF
TRBJ1-6	TRBD1	-	TRBV18	TGTGCCAGCTCACCCCTAGCCGACAGGGGGAATTCACCCCTCCACTTT	CASSPLADRGNSPLHF
TRBJ1-2	TRBD1	-	TRBV29-1	TGCAGCGTTGAAGACCGCCTCACAGGGGGGTCTGGCTACACCTTC	CSVEDRLTGGSGYTF
TRBJ2-3	TRBD2	-	TRBV9	TGTGCCAGCAGCGAGGGAGGGAGCGGGAGCGTCCCCGATACGCAGTATTTT	CASSEGGSGSVPDTQYF
TRBJ1-3	-	-	TRBV7-3	TGTGCCAGCAGCTCTGACAGATCCTTCTCTGGAAACACCATATATTTT	CASSSDRSFSGNTIYF
TRBJ1-1	-	once	TRBV11-3	TGTGCCAGCAGCTTAGAGGCCAGGGTCACCAACACTGAAGCTTTCTTT	CASSLEARVTNTEAFF
TRBJ1-5	-	-	TRBV27	TGTGCCAGCAGTTCCAGGGCGTTGGGGCAGCCCCAGCATTTT	CASSSRALGQPQHF
TRBJ2-1	-	-	TRBV5-1	TGCGCCAGCAGCTCCCTGCAGCGGGCAAATGAGCAGTTCTTC	CASSSLQRANEQFF
TRBJ1-1	TRBD1	-	TRBV4-1	TGCGCCAGCAGCCGGCCTCCGGGACAGACCCTGAACACTGAAGCTTTCTTT	CASSRPPGQTLNTEAFF
TRBJ2-7	TRBD1	-	TRBV7-2	TGTGCCAGCAGCCGGACAGGCCAGTACGAGCAGTACTTC	CASSRTGQYEQYF
TRBJ2-3	-	-	TRBV27	TGTGCCAGCAGTCCGAGACACATTACAGATACGCAGTATTTT	CASSPRHITDTQYF
TRBJ2-1	-	-	TRBV6-5	TGTGCCAGCCGACAGGCCTACAATGAGCAGTTCTTC	CASRQAYNEQFF
TRBJ2-1	-	-	TRBV27	TGTGCCAGCGGGGGAGGCTCCTACAATGAGCAGTTCTTC	CASGGGSYNEQFF
TRBJ1-6	-	-	TRBV4-1	TGCGCCAGCAGCCAAGATGGGCAGGGATATTCACCCCTCCACTTT	CASSQDGQGYSPLHF
TRBJ1-2	-	-	TRBV27	TGTGCCAGCAGGACAGCCCACTATGGCTACACCTTC	CASRTAHYGYTF
TRBJ1-2	TRBD1	-	TRBV28	TGTGCCAGCAGTACGTCTGGGGACAGGAGGTCCTATGGCTACACCTTC	CASSTSGDRRSYGYTF
TRBJ1-2	-	few	TRBV5-1	TGCGCCAGCAGACCTGACACGAGTGGCTACACCTTC	CASRPDTSGYTF
TRBJ1-2	-	-	TRBV6-5	TGTGCCAGCAGTCTCTCCCACGCACAAAACTATGGCTACACCTTC	CASSLSHAQNYGYTF
TRBJ2-7	-	-	TRBV21-1	TGTGCCAGCAGCAACGGGAGACCGCGGTACGAGCAGTACTTC	CASSNGRPRYEQYF
TRBJ2-1	TRBD2	-	TRBV3-1/TRBV3-2	TGTGCCAGCAGCCCCGGACTAGCCCACAATGAGCAGTTCTTC	CASSPGLAHNEQFF
TRBJ1-1	TRBD1	once	TRBV6-5	TGTGCCAGCAGTTACTCGACAGGGGGTGTGTTTGAAGCTTTCTTT	CASSYSTGGVFEAFF
TRBJ2-1	TRBD2	-	TRBV5-1	TGCGCCAGCGGCTTGATTGGGCTTGGCGGGAGGGTTAATGAGCAGTTCTTC	CASGLIGLGGRVNEQFF
TRBJ1-3	-	-	TRBV4-2	TGTGCCAGCAGCCAAGTGGAGGCAGATGGAAACACCATATATTTT	CASSQVEADGNTIYF
TRBJ1-1	-	few	TRBV10-3	TGTGCCATCAGTAGTCAGGGGAACACTGAAGCTTTCTTT	CAISSQGNTEAFF
TRBJ1-5	-	-	TRBV4-1	TGCGCCAGCAGCCAAGATCCGGGGTGGGATCAGCCCCAGCATTTT	CASSQDPGWDQPQHF
TRBJ1-5	-	-	TRBV28	TGTGCCAGCAGTGATCATCAGGGTCCCCCCAATCAGCCCCAGCATTTT	CASSDHQGPPNQPQHF
TRBJ2-7	-	-	TRBV12-3/TRBV12-4	TGTGCCAGCAGAGATCCCCCAGACGAGCAGTACTTC	CASRDPPDEQYF
TRBJ2-6	-	-	TRBV6-2/TRBV6-3	TGTGCCAGCAGTTATTCAGGGACTGGGGCCAACGTCCTGACTTTC	CASSYSGTGANVLTF
TRBJ1-1	-	-	TRBV6-5	TGTGCCAGCACCCGAGGGTGGGGGCTGGGGGCTTTCTTT	CASTRGWGLGAFF
TRBJ1-4	-	-	TRBV11-3	TGTGCCAGCAGCCAACAAGAAAAACTGTTTTTT	CASSQQEKLFF
TRBJ2-7	TRBD2	-	TRBV7-2	TGTGCCAGCAGCTCCGCTAGCGGGCCTTCCTACGAGCAGTACTTC	CASSSASGPSYEQYF
TRBJ2-1	TRBD1	-	TRBV6-5	TGTGCCAGCAGCAGGGACAGTACAATTGAGCAGTTCTTC	CASSRDSTIEQFF
TRBJ2-2	TRBD2	-	TRBV14	TGTGCCAGCAGCCAAGCGCTAGCGGGAGGGCCAAAGATGTTCGGGGAGCTGTTTTTT	CASSQALAGGPKMFGELFF
TRBJ1-5	-	-	TRBV30	TGTGCCTGGACCCCCTTGGGAGGTAATCAGCCCCAGCATTTT	CAWTPLGGNQPQHF
TRBJ2-3	TRBD2	-	TRBV28	TGTGCCAGCAGTTTCCCACCGTCGGGACTAATCACAGATACGCAGTATTTT	CASSFPPSGLITDTQYF
TRBJ2-2	-	-	TRBV6-5	TGTGCCAGCAGTTACTCGAGATCGTATAACACCGGGGAGCTGTTTTTT	CASSYSRSYNTGELFF
TRBJ1-1	-	-	TRBV5-1	TGCGCCAGCAGCTCGGGACAACCGAACACTGAAGCTTTCTTT	CASSSGQPNTEAFF
TRBJ1-2	-	-	TRBV5-1	TGCGCCAGCAAGCAGGGCCCTAACTATGGCTACACCTTC	CASKQGPNYGYTF